This T cell receptor (beta chain) was obtained from a study of glioma-infiltrating T cells. There are many counts of this clonotype. Its antigen is undetermined. V dropped 6 bases and J dropped 3 bases, with 12 bases sitting between them. CDR1 and CDR2 (germline): MNHNS, SASEGT. The CDR3 consists of 13 residues. Study conclusions and caveats: Tissue and blood shared very few CDR3 sequences. Tissue-blood divergence was below expectation in non-neoplastic patients, above in gliomas.

Amplification of TCR alpha and beta CDR3 regions from RNA used iRepertoire nested multiplex PCR. Input was roughly 100-450 ng of tissue mRNA or PBMC total RNA. TCRdb re-called the multiplex PCR reads through MiXCR, storing one row per CDR3 protein. The sample holds about 45,000 distinct CDR3 sequences, more than 20% seen once. The TCR was taken from a human donor with low-grade glioma or glioblastoma, undergoing nonglioma brain surgery, or in good health (not recorded which). The sequencing sample was made of glioma tissue, nonneoplastic brain tissue, or PBMCs (not recorded which). The chain uses TRBV6-1 and TRBJ2-7; no clear D. The CDR3 reads CASSPRVLYEQYF. As DNA, the CDR3 is TGTGCCAGCAGCCCCCGGGTCCTCTACGAGCAGTACTTC.